The next 26 T cell receptor beta chains were all read from a single sample in a study of blood T cell repertoires in COVID-19. The method was immunoSEQ multiplex PCR; TCRdb's version includes in-frame clones alone and lacks a portion of them. The sample comprises under 200,000 clones, about 88% of which are singletons, and under 0.65% rests with the top ten. The sequenced sample consisted of peripheral blood. The receptors here all came from a man in his 60s with COVID-19, enrolled during active disease.

The CDR3: CASSLGFGGGGNTIYF. The CDR3 nucleotides are TGTGCCAGCAGCTTAGGGTTCGGGGGTGGTGGAAACACCATATATTTT. The gene calls are TRBV11-2 and TRBJ1-3, with D perhaps TRBD1 (5 bases). This CDR3 contains 16 residues. With 1 base removed from V and 3 bases from J, the gap between germline ends came to 13 bases. CDR1 and CDR2 from the germline V gene are SGHAT and FQNNGV.

This chain joins TRBV18 and TRBJ2-3; TRBD2 agrees at 8 bases. J was trimmed by 3 bases and V by 7 bases; bases with no gene match: 9. Germline CDR1 and CDR2: KGHSH and LQKENI. CDR3 length equals 15 residues. CDR3 nucleotides: TGTGCCAGCTGGCCGTCGTCGGGGGGGACAGATACGCAGTATTTT. Its protein is CASWPSSGGTDTQYF.

DNA of the CDR3: TGTGCCAGCTCATCAAGACAGGGCATGAACACTGAAGCTTTCTTT. Amino acid sequence: CASSSRQGMNTEAFF. J is TRBJ1-1 and V is TRBV18; 7 nucleotides align to TRBD1. J lost 0 bases, V lost 5 bases, and 6 bases had no gene match. Germline values: CDR1 KGHSH, CDR2 LQKENI. This CDR3 contains 15 residues.

This sequence joins TRBV24-1 and TRBJ2-1; D perhaps matches TRBD1 (5 bases). The V gene's germline CDR1 is KGHDR and CDR2 SFDVKD. V was cut by 0 bases and J by 7 bases, with 9 bases left in between. This CDR3 is built from 14 residues. DNA of the CDR3: TGTGCCACCAGTGATTTGAGGGGCAGGAATGAGCAGTTCTTC. It encodes CATSDLRGRNEQFF.

The chain joins TRBV18 to TRBJ1-5; D is perhaps TRBD1 (6 bases). Germline V gene data show CDR1 as KGHSH and CDR2 as LQKENI. The CDR3 is 15 residues long. Trimming took off 3 bases at V and 1 base at J, with 10 bases between the two ends. CDR3 coding DNA: TGTGCCAGCTCACCTGGACAGTTAAGCAATCAGCCCCAGCATTTT. Protein product: CASSPGQLSNQPQHF. Full variable domain (outside the CDR3, taken from reference TRBV18 and TRBJ1-5): NAGVMQNPRHLVRRRGQEARLRCSPMKGHSHVYWYRQLPEEGLKFMVYLQKENIIDESGMPKERFSAEFPKEGPSILRIQQVVRGDSAAYFCASSPGQLSNQPQHFGDGTRLSIL.

The genes are TRBV7-2 and TRBJ2-3, with 10 bases identical to TRBD2. The trim removed 1 base at V and 0 bases at J, leaving 4 bases unmatched. CDR1 SGHTA and CDR2 FQGNSA come from the germline V gene. This CDR3 region has 17 residues. The CDR3 loop reads CASSLGTSGTSTDTQYF. CDR3 bases: TGTGCCAGCAGCTTAGGGACTAGCGGAACTAGCACAGATACGCAGTATTTT.

The chain is built from TRBV7-9 and TRBJ1-2; D not resolved. The CDR3 has 11 residues. V was shortened by 5 bases and J by 5 bases, with 6 bases between the two germline ends. Germline V gene sequence: CDR1 SEHNR, CDR2 FQNEAQ (reference sequence). Here the CDR3 reads CASSREYGYTF. CDR3 coding DNA: TGTGCCAGCAGCCGAGAATATGGCTACACCTTC. Using reference TRBV7-9 and TRBJ1-2 for the parts outside the CDR3, the full variable domain is DTGVSQNPRHKITKRGQNVTFRCDPISEHNRLYWYRQTLGQGPEFLTYFQNEAQLEKSRLLSDRFSAERPKGSFSTLEIQRTEQGDSAMYLCASSREYGYTFGSGTRLTVV.

The CDR3 loop is CASSRQGARGTEAFF. DNA of the CDR3: TGTGCCAGCAGCCGTCAGGGGGCAAGAGGCACTGAAGCTTTCTTT. The chain uses TRBV5-6 and TRBJ1-1, with 8 nucleotides matching TRBD1. This CDR3 contains 15 residues. V shed 4 bases, J shed 4 bases, and the junction held 9 bases outside the gene matches. Germline CDR1 reads SGHDT; CDR2 reads YYEEEE.

The V call is TRBV29-1, the J call TRBJ1-2, with 9 nucleotides matching TRBD1. CDR1 and CDR2 from the germline V gene are SQVTM and ANQGSEA. This CDR3 region has 13 residues. With 4 bases clipped from V and 3 bases from J, the junction kept 3 bases outside the gene matches. This CDR3 is CSVGDRDDYGYTF. The CDR3 DNA follows: TGCAGCGTTGGGGACAGGGATGACTATGGCTACACCTTC.

The chain is built from TRBV7-2 and TRBJ2-3; possibly TRBD2 for D (6 bases). Germline V CDR1 and CDR2: SGHTA, FQGNSA. Trimming stripped 7 bases from V and 10 bases from J, with 27 bases between. This CDR3 is built from 16 residues. The CDR3 protein is CASTPQSGPLLGAQYF. CDR3 coding DNA: TGTGCCAGCACCCCTCAGAGCGGGCCCTTACTAGGGGCGCAGTATTTT.

The sample holds one count of this clone. V and J are TRBV29-1 and TRBJ1-5; 9 bases fit TRBD1. V was pared by 6 bases and J by 4 bases, with 7 bases of the junction left unmatched. The CDR3 is 14 residues long. Germline CDR1 and CDR2: SQVTM and ANQGSEA. The CDR3 loop reads CSVGPGTGNQPQHF. The CDR3, as DNA: TGCAGCGTAGGCCCCGGGACAGGGAATCAGCCCCAGCATTTT.

The V gene is TRBV12-3 or TRBV12-4, the J gene TRBJ2-1; no clear D gene. The CDR3 loop spans 11 amino acids. V lost 7 bases and J 6 bases, leaving 7 bases between the germline ends. The CDR3 sequence: CASTLRNEQFF. The CDR3 DNA follows: TGTGCCAGCACCCTTCGCAATGAGCAGTTCTTC.

The chain recombines TRBV6-6 with TRBJ2-7; 9 positions match TRBD1. After removal of 10 bases from V and 5 bases from J, the junction contained 6 bases not matched to a gene. CDR3 length: 12 residues. The V gene's germline CDR1 is MNHNY and CDR2 SVGAGI (reference sequence). Written as DNA, the CDR3 is TGTGCCACCGGACAGGGGATCAACGAGCAGTACTTC. It encodes CATGQGINEQYF.

The chain links TRBV5-4 to TRBJ2-7, with D tentatively TRBD1 (5 bases). This CDR3 spans 13 amino acids. The V gene's germline CDR1 is SGHNT and CDR2 YYREEE (reference sequence). Trimming cost V 4 bases and J 7 bases, with 15 bases left between them. CDR3 nucleotide sequence: TGTGCCAGCAGCACCAGACAGTTGGGTGAGCAGTACTTC. Its translation is CASSTRQLGEQYF. The full variable domain, rest sourced from reference TRBV5-4 and TRBJ2-7, is ETGVTQSPTHLIKTRGQQVTLRCSSQSGHNTVSWYQQALGQGPQFIFQYYREEENGRGNFPPRFSGLQFPNYSSELNVNALELDDSALYLCASSTRQLGEQYFGPGTRLTVT.

The V and J genes are TRBV7-9 and TRBJ2-5, with TRBD1 identical over 8 bases. Looked up from germline, CDR1 is SEHNR and CDR2 is FQNEAQ (reference sequence). V lost 4 bases to trimming and J lost 3 bases; unmatched junction nucleotides: 4. The CDR3 contains 14 residues. CDR3 in DNA: TGTGCCAGCAGCTACTGGACAGGGAAAGAGACCCAGTACTTC. This encodes CASSYWTGKETQYF.

The V gene is TRBV28, the J gene TRBJ1-2; tentative D call: TRBD1 (5 bases). Germline loops: CDR1 MDHEN, CDR2 SYDVKM. The CDR3 is made up of 12 amino acids. V gave up 6 bases and J gave up 7 bases, with 12 bases separating them. CDR3 loop: CASSQQEFGYTF. The CDR3 nucleotides read TGTGCCAGCAGCCAACAGGAATTTGGCTACACCTTC.

The gene calls are TRBV24-1 and TRBJ2-3, with a tentative D call TRBD1 (8 bases). This CDR3 has 16 residues. Germline V gives CDR1 KGHDR, CDR2 SFDVKD. V lost 3 bases to trimming and J lost 8 bases, with 20 bases between them. CDR3 in amino acids: CATSDNRGGRPGTQYF. The CDR3 nucleotides are TGTGCCACCAGTGATAACAGGGGGGGCCGCCCCGGTACGCAGTATTTT.

This chain connects TRBV30 to TRBJ1-2, with 9 bases lining up with TRBD1. CDR1 is GTSNPN and CDR2 is SVGIG in the germline V gene (reference sequence). Trimming removed 0 bases from V and 7 bases from J; junction bases left unmatched: 3. The CDR3 sequence is 13 residues long. The CDR3 nucleotides are TGTGCCTGGAGTGTACAGGGGGCGGGTGGCTACACCTTC. This codes for CAWSVQGAGGYTF.

J is TRBJ2-2 and V is TRBV9; 10 positions match TRBD1. Germline CDR1 reads SGDLS; CDR2 reads YYNGEE. The CDR3 runs to 18 residues. Trimming took 3 bases from V and 2 from J; bases not matched to a gene: 10. CDR3 bases: TGTGCCAGCAGCGCGGGACAGGGGAATCCCTTCAACACCGGGGAGCTGTTTTTT. It codes for CASSAGQGNPFNTGELFF.

This chain links TRBV13 with TRBJ1-4, with 10 bases identical to TRBD1. Germline V gives CDR1 PRHDT, CDR2 FYEKMQ (reference sequence). V dropped 5 bases and J dropped 7; count of bases not matched to a gene: 10. The CDR3 loop spans 16 amino acids. CDR3 amino acids: CASSPSPGQGFEKLFF. The CDR3 DNA sequence: TGTGCCAGCAGCCCATCACCGGGACAGGGGTTTGAAAAACTGTTTTTT.

This chain links TRBV5-1 with TRBJ2-3, with D perhaps matching TRBD1 (6 bases). In germline, CDR1 is SGHRS, CDR2 YFSETQ. V was cut by 4 bases and J by 0 bases, with 12 bases left in between. The CDR3 extends over 15 amino acids. The CDR3 nucleotides read TGCGCCAGCAGCGTAGACAGGCCGAGCACAGATACGCAGTATTTT. It encodes CASSVDRPSTDTQYF.

DNA of the CDR3: TGTGCCAGCAGCCCCTCGTTCGGGGGACCGAAGGATGGCTATGGCTACACCTTC. Protein: CASSPSFGGPKDGYGYTF. This chain joins TRBV5-4 and TRBJ1-2, with D tentatively TRBD1 (5 bases). Germline V gives CDR1 SGHNT, CDR2 YYREEE (reference sequence). The CDR3 has 18 residues. V shed 4 bases and J shed 4 bases, with 26 bases lying between them. Combining the CDR3 with reference TRBV5-4 and TRBJ1-2 gives the whole variable domain ETGVTQSPTHLIKTRGQQVTLRCSSQSGHNTVSWYQQALGQGPQFIFQYYREEENGRGNFPPRFSGLQFPNYSSELNVNALELDDSALYLCASSPSFGGPKDGYGYTFGSGTRLTVV.

In its sample, this clone was seen once. One junction end disagrees with the germline gene, perhaps due to a read error. This chain uses TRBV12-3 or TRBV12-4 with TRBJ1-1; a weak D match, TRBD1 (6 bases). CDR3 size: 13 residues. Here the CDR3 reads CASSLDGGQRIPF. DNA for the CDR3: TGTGCCAGCAGTTTAGACGGAGGACAGCGTATCCCTTTT.

The gene calls are TRBV14 and TRBJ2-2; 10 positions match TRBD2. The V gene end was trimmed by 7 bases and the J gene end by 7 bases; junction bases not matched to a gene: 9. The CDR3 runs 15 residues. Germline loops: CDR1 SGHDN, CDR2 FVKESK. The CDR3 DNA sequence: TGTGCCAGCAAGCTAGCGGGAGCGAAGGTCGGGGAGCTGTTTTTT. Protein: CASKLAGAKVGELFF.

J is TRBJ1-1 and V is TRBV11-3; no clear D gene. V lost 5 bases and J lost 4, with 14 bases in between. The CDR3 sequence is 14 residues long. CDR1 and CDR2 (germline): SGHNT, YENEEA. CDR3 nucleotides: TGTGCCAGCAGCCCGGCCGGGGTGCTCACTGAAGCTTTCTTT. It specifies CASSPAGVLTEAFF.

The V gene is TRBV11-2, the J gene TRBJ1-6, with D uncertain. V was pared by 5 bases and J by 8 bases, with 16 bases between. The CDR3 has 15 amino acids. Looked up from germline, CDR1 is SGHAT and CDR2 is FQNNGV. The CDR3, as DNA: TGTGCCAGCAGCCCACGGACTATAAGGGATTCACCCCTCCACTTT. Translated, it gives CASSPRTIRDSPLHF.